This T cell receptor beta chain was sequenced in a study of T-cell reconstitution after alpha-beta-depleted transplantation in children. V was clipped by 2 bases and J by 6 bases; unmatched bases: 6. From germline, CDR1 is LNHNV and CDR2 YYDKDF (reference sequence). This CDR3 contains 15 residues. The TCRbeta library was prepared with unique molecular identifiers. TCRdb re-called the PCR reads with MiXCR, one entry per CDR3 protein. The sample has just under 550,000 distinct CDR3 sequences, about 18% seen once. This clonotype was counted a few times. This receptor was identified in a human donor who donated a stem cell graft to a child with acute lymphoblastic leukemia. V is TRBV15 and J is TRBJ2-1, with 8 bases fitting TRBD2. The input for sequencing was PBMCs from the stem cell graft donor, taken from the stem cell graft. The CDR3 DNA reads as TGTGCCACCAGCAGACCCGCGGGAGGTACCAATGAGCAGTTCTTC. Residues: CATSRPAGGTNEQFF. The full variable domain, in which reference TRBV15 and TRBJ2-1 provide the parts outside the CDR3, is DAMVIQNPRYQVTQFGKPVTLSCSQTLNHNVMYWYQQKSSQAPKLLFHYYDKDFNNEADTPDNFQSRRPNTSFCFLDIRSPGLGDTAMYLCATSRPAGGTNEQFFGPGTRLTVL.